Below, 2 T cell receptor beta chains from the same sample are listed, as sequenced in a study of blood T cell repertoires in COVID-19. Assay used: immunoSEQ multiplex PCR; TCRdb lists only in-frame clones, some missing. Here the sample spans 200,000 to 250,000 clones, just under 85% being singletons. The source material was PBMCs or T cells enriched from blood (not recorded which). The source of these receptors is a man in his forties who had recovered from COVID-19.

This clone was seen more than once but under ten times. The chain combines TRBV18 with TRBJ2-2, with 7 bases lining up with TRBD2. The germline V gene encodes CDR1 KGHSH and CDR2 LQKENI. The CDR3 sequence is 15 residues long. V shed 3 bases, J shed 2 bases, and the junction held 3 bases outside the gene matches. CDR3 amino acids: CASSPTSSNTGELFF. The CDR3 coding sequence is TGTGCCAGCTCACCGACTAGCAGCAACACCGGGGAGCTGTTTTTT. Full variable domain (remainder filled in from reference TRBV18 and TRBJ2-2): NAGVMQNPRHLVRRRGQEARLRCSPMKGHSHVYWYRQLPEEGLKFMVYLQKENIIDESGMPKERFSAEFPKEGPSILRIQQVVRGDSAAYFCASSPTSSNTGELFFGEGSRLTVL.

This chain joins TRBV4-2 and TRBJ2-3, with D perhaps TRBD2 (7 bases). The V gene lost 2 bases and the J gene lost 3 bases, with 15 bases spanning the gap. The CDR3 is made up of 16 amino acids. Germline V lookup: CDR1 LGHNA, CDR2 YNFKEQ. The CDR3 DNA follows: TGTGCCAGCAGCCAACAAGGGGGGGCCCCAACAGATACGCAGTATTTT. Encoded protein: CASSQQGGAPTDTQYF.